The 32 T cell receptor beta chains listed next were all sequenced from one sample in a study of OX40 agonist ivuxolimab in advanced cancers. TCRdb's copy holds only in-frame clones and misses some; the assay was immunoSEQ multiplex PCR. The sample holds fewer than 85,000 clones, 70% to 90% seen once. The sample was CD4+ or CD8+ T cells sorted from blood, taken in a trial of the OX40 agonist ivuxolimab. Receptors were obtained from an adult with an advanced solid tumor such as melanoma, head and neck, liver or kidney cancer.

The chain employs TRBV6-6 and TRBJ1-4; weak D call: TRBD1 (5 bases). The CDR3 consists of 15 residues. Looked up from germline, CDR1 is MNHNY and CDR2 is SVGAGI (reference sequence). V was trimmed by 3 bases and J by 3 bases, leaving 11 bases between them. CDR3 nucleotides: TGTGCCAGCAGTTATTTGGGGCAGGCTAATGAAAAACTGTTTTTT. Protein sequence: CASSYLGQANEKLFF.

V and J are TRBV7-2 and TRBJ1-1; 7 positions match TRBD1. Germline lookup yields CDR1 SGHTA and CDR2 FQGNSA. Losses at the gene ends were 2 bases for V and 2 bases for J; bases not matched to a gene: 5. The CDR3 length is 15 residues. The CDR3 DNA reads as TGTGCCAGCAGCTTAAAGACAGGGATTAACACTGAAGCTTTCTTT. Amino acids: CASSLKTGINTEAFF.

V usage is TRBV10-3 and J usage is TRBJ1-1; possibly TRBD1 for D (5 bases). Germline V lookup: CDR1 ENHRY, CDR2 SYGVKD. The CDR3 covers 13 residues. Trimming took off 6 bases at V and 7 bases at J, with 15 bases between the two ends. The DNA of the CDR3 is TGTGCCATCAGGGCGGGCCTGCAGGGTGAAGCTTTCTTT. It translates to CAIRAGLQGEAFF.

The V call is TRBV19, the J call TRBJ1-3, with TRBD1 identical over 8 bases. After removal of 4 bases from V and 4 bases from J, the junction contained 3 bases not matched to a gene. The CDR3 is made up of 14 amino acids. Germline CDR1 LNHDA, CDR2 SQIVND (reference sequence). CDR3 residues: CASSTGGAGNTIYF. CDR3 nucleotide sequence: TGTGCCAGTAGTACAGGGGGCGCCGGAAACACCATATATTTT.

This chain joins TRBV7-2 and TRBJ2-1; the D is unclear. V was cut by 0 bases and J by 8 bases, with 17 bases left in between. There are 16 residues in the CDR3. Germline V gives CDR1 SGHTA, CDR2 FQGNSA. CDR3 amino acids: CASSLAGQVIRHEQFF. The CDR3 DNA reads TGTGCCAGCAGCTTAGCGGGCCAGGTAATTCGCCATGAGCAGTTCTTC.

V is TRBV9 and J is TRBJ2-2; no clear D. The V end was cut by 0 bases, the J end by 5 bases, with 8 bases between. The CDR3 totals 14 residues. Germline V lookup: CDR1 SGDLS, CDR2 YYNGEE. The CDR3 nucleotides are TGTGCCAGCAGCGTAGAGTGGAATACCGGGGAGCTGTTTTTT. Translation: CASSVEWNTGELFF.

Note on this clone: A read error may produce the germline difference seen at one junction end. The rearrangement links TRBV7-2 to TRBJ1-2; 7 bases map to TRBD1. The CDR3 is made up of 11 amino acids. Per germline, CDR1 SGHTA and CDR2 FQGNSA. The CDR3 loop is CASSLRQGPVF. The CDR3 region has the DNA TGTGCCAGCAGCCTGCGACAGGGTCCCGTCTTC.

This clone was seen a single time. V and J are TRBV30 and TRBJ1-2; 8 nucleotides line up with TRBD1. The CDR3 has 13 residues. Germline-derived CDR1 and CDR2 are GTSNPN and SVGIG (reference sequence). V lost 7 bases, J lost 4 bases, and 8 bases stayed unmatched. As DNA, the CDR3 is TGTGCCTCGCGAATACAGGGGGGCTATGGCTACACCTTC. Protein: CASRIQGGYGYTF.

This clone occurred once. The J gene is TRBJ2-6, the V gene TRBV10-3; 10 bases line up with TRBD2. The V gene end was trimmed by 2 bases and the J gene end by 1 base; junction bases not matched to a gene: 5. The CDR3 sequence is 18 residues long. Germline V CDR1 and CDR2: ENHRY, SYGVKD. CDR3 protein: CAISEQAGGSSGANVLTF. In DNA, the CDR3 is TGTGCCATCAGTGAGCAAGCGGGAGGGTCTTCTGGGGCCAACGTCCTGACTTTC.

This chain connects TRBV4-1 to TRBJ2-7, with TRBD2 matching over 13 bases. Germline CDR1 MGHRA, CDR2 YSYEKL. CDR3 size: 15 residues. Trimming at V came to 5 bases and at J to 4 bases, leaving 5 bases not matched to a gene. Written as DNA, the CDR3 is TGCGCCAGCAGCTTACTAGCGGGAGGGGGTTACGAGCAGTACTTC. Translation gives CASSLLAGGGYEQYF.

CDR3 loop: CASSPGTGGMNTEAFF. The CDR3 DNA reads as TGTGCCAGCAGCCCAGGGACAGGGGGCATGAACACTGAAGCTTTCTTT. The V gene is TRBV5-4, the J gene TRBJ1-1; 12 bases are a match to TRBD1. The CDR3 totals 16 residues. Trimming at V came to 4 bases and at J to 0 bases, leaving 4 bases not matched to a gene. Looked up from germline, CDR1 is SGHNT and CDR2 is YYREEE (reference sequence).

The chain carries TRBV7-9 and TRBJ2-1, with 7 bases identical to TRBD2. In germline, CDR1 is SEHNR, CDR2 FQNEAQ (reference sequence). V lost 10 bases to trimming and J lost 0 bases; unmatched junction nucleotides: 3. The CDR3 consists of 13 residues. The CDR3 DNA reads TGTGCCAACCGGGACTACTCCTACAATGAGCAGTTCTTC. This sequence encodes CANRDYSYNEQFF. Full variable domain (missing parts from reference TRBV7-9 and TRBJ2-1): DTGVSQNPRHKITKRGQNVTFRCDPISEHNRLYWYRQTLGQGPEFLTYFQNEAQLEKSRLLSDRFSAERPKGSFSTLEIQRTEQGDSAMYLCANRDYSYNEQFFGPGTRLTVL.

The J gene is TRBJ2-7, the V gene TRBV6-4, with 8 bases matching TRBD1. Looked up from germline, CDR1 is MRHNA and CDR2 is SNTAGT. This CDR3 region has 19 residues. The junction had 18 bases not matched to a gene; V was cut back by 2 bases and J by 3 bases. The CDR3 protein is CASSDPRDRSPTENYEQYF. The CDR3 nucleotides are TGTGCCAGCAGTGACCCCCGGGACAGGAGCCCCACGGAGAACTACGAGCAGTACTTC.

This rearrangement joins TRBV7-2 to TRBJ1-2; D is perhaps TRBD1 (5 bases). The CDR3 runs 16 residues. Trimming shortened V by 2 bases and J by 1 base, and 14 bases separated the two germline ends. Germline V CDR1 and CDR2: SGHTA, FQGNSA. This CDR3 is CASSLSRQRLNYGYTF. The CDR3 DNA follows: TGTGCCAGCAGCTTATCCCGACAGAGACTTAACTATGGCTACACCTTC. The complete variable domain, with remaining parts taken from reference TRBV7-2 and TRBJ1-2, reads GAGVSQSPSNKVTEKGKDVELRCDPISGHTALYWYRQSLGQGLEFLIYFQGNSAPDKSGLPSDRFSAERTGGSVSTLTIQRTQQEDSAVYLCASSLSRQRLNYGYTFGSGTRLTVV.

The genes are TRBV6-5 and TRBJ1-2; tentatively, D is TRBD1 (6 bases). The CDR3 is 14 residues long. CDR1 MNHEY and CDR2 SVGAGI come from the germline V gene. V lost 1 base and J lost 7, with 13 bases in between. Here the CDR3 reads CASSYYRGRGGYTF. CDR3 DNA sequence: TGTGCCAGCAGTTACTATCGGGGGCGCGGTGGCTACACCTTC.

The chain carries TRBV14 and TRBJ1-6; D gene ambiguous. This CDR3 comprises 15 residues. With 1 base removed from V and 7 bases from J, the gap between germline ends came to 11 bases. In germline, CDR1 is SGHDN, CDR2 FVKESK. The DNA of the CDR3 is TGTGCCAGCAGCCAAGTCTGGGGTGGCAATTCACCCCTCCACTTT. It specifies CASSQVWGGNSPLHF.

The CDR3 DNA follows: TGTGCCAGCACCATGACACCAGGGGCCCGCGAGCACGAGCAGTACTTC. Protein product: CASTMTPGAREHEQYF. V usage is TRBV11-2 and J usage is TRBJ2-7; possibly TRBD1 for D (6 bases). The CDR3 is 16 residues long. V shed 7 bases and J shed 5 bases, with 24 bases lying between them. Germline lookup yields CDR1 SGHAT and CDR2 FQNNGV.

The gene calls are TRBV6-4 and TRBJ2-5; D uncertain. The DNA end is more similar to TRBJ2-7, so the J call may be wrong. This CDR3 is built from 14 residues. CDR1 is MRHNA and CDR2 is SNTAGT in the germline V gene. The DNA of the CDR3 is TGTGCCAGCAAAGGTAACGGCCCGGTCTACGAGCAGTACTTC. Its translation is CASKGNGPVYEQYF.

The V call is TRBV4-1, the J call TRBJ1-5; possibly TRBD1 for D (6 bases). Deletions cut 0 bases from V and 7 bases from J, with 16 bases between. CDR1 is MGHRA, CDR2 YSYEKL, per germline. The CDR3 length is 16 residues. The CDR3 DNA is TGCGCCAGCAGCCAAGATCTGCAGGGGAGCGGACAGCCCCAGCATTTT. This translates into CASSQDLQGSGQPQHF.

The chain carries TRBV6-5 and TRBJ1-2; D may be TRBD1 (5 bases). The CDR3 totals 12 residues. CDR1 and CDR2 (germline): MNHEY, SVGAGI. The V end lost 8 bases, the J end lost 3 bases, and 10 bases lay between the germline ends. This chain's CDR3 is CASQGDYYGYTF. CDR3 bases: TGTGCCAGCCAGGGCGACTACTATGGCTACACCTTC.

This chain uses TRBV29-1 with TRBJ1-1; no clear D. This CDR3 is built from 11 residues. Between the trimmed V and J ends, which lost 6 bases and 4 bases, there was a span of 9 bases. The germline CDR1 and CDR2 sequences are SQVTM and ANQGSEA. The CDR3 region is CSVASGTEAFF. As DNA, the CDR3 is TGCAGCGTGGCAAGTGGCACTGAAGCTTTCTTT. Full variable domain (outside the CDR3, taken from reference TRBV29-1 and TRBJ1-1): SAVISQKPSRDICQRGTSLTIQCQVDSQVTMMFWYRQQPGQSLTLIATANQGSEATYESGFVIDKFPISRPNLTFSTLTVSNMSPEDSSIYLCSVASGTEAFFGQGTRLTVV.

This chain links TRBV6-5 with TRBJ2-2; D is ambiguous. Between the trimmed V and J ends, which lost 2 bases and 0 bases, there was a span of 7 bases. Germline V lookup: CDR1 MNHEY, CDR2 SVGAGI. There are 15 residues in the CDR3. In DNA form, the CDR3 reads TGTGCCAGCAGTTACAAGGGCGCGAACACCGGGGAGCTGTTTTTT. The encoded protein is CASSYKGANTGELFF.

This clone occurred once. The rearrangement uses TRBV19 and TRBJ2-7, with 7 bases matching TRBD1. Germline V gene lookup returns CDR1 LNHDA and CDR2 SQIVND (reference sequence). The CDR3 has 13 amino acids. The J segment lost 7 bases and the V segment lost 4 bases, leaving 7 bases of the junction unmatched. The chain's CDR3 is CASSTNTGDEQYF. The CDR3 nucleotides are TGTGCCAGTAGTACGAATACAGGGGATGAGCAGTACTTC.

This chain uses TRBV19 with TRBJ1-6; 8 nucleotides line up with TRBD1. The V and J ends lost 5 bases and 10 bases, in that order; junction bases with no gene match: 13. The CDR3 totals 16 residues. Germline loops: CDR1 LNHDA, CDR2 SQIVND (reference sequence). The DNA for the CDR3 is TGTGCCAGTAGTTCCTTATCCGGGACAGGCGCGTCACCCCTCCACTTT. It encodes CASSSLSGTGASPLHF.

This clone was found a few times. Distinct nucleotide sequences in the sample also encode this CDR3. This chain links TRBV7-9 with TRBJ1-4; D is undetermined. The CDR3 has 15 amino acids. The V gene lost 1 base and the J gene lost 0 bases, with 6 bases spanning the gap. The germline gives CDR1 SEHNR, CDR2 FQNEAQ (reference sequence). The DNA of the CDR3 is TGTGCCAGCAGCTTAGAACGGGCAACTAATGAAAAACTGTTTTTT. This codes for CASSLERATNEKLFF.

CDR3 nucleotide sequence: TGTGCCAGCTCACCGGTGCGACAGGGGCAAACTATGAACACTGAAGCTTTCTTT. Its protein is CASSPVRQGQTMNTEAFF. The chain uses TRBV18 and TRBJ1-1; 8 bases align to TRBD1. In germline, CDR1 is KGHSH, CDR2 LQKENI. After removal of 3 bases from V and 0 bases from J, the junction contained 12 bases not matched to a gene. This CDR3 comprises 18 residues. The entire variable domain, with the rest obtained from reference TRBV18 and TRBJ1-1, is as follows: NAGVMQNPRHLVRRRGQEARLRCSPMKGHSHVYWYRQLPEEGLKFMVYLQKENIIDESGMPKERFSAEFPKEGPSILRIQQVVRGDSAAYFCASSPVRQGQTMNTEAFFGQGTRLTVV.

The chain uses TRBV4-1 and TRBJ1-4; 7 bases align to TRBD1. V was clipped by 4 bases and J by 8 bases; unmatched bases: 10. The CDR3 runs 15 residues. Germline CDR1 is MGHRA and CDR2 is YSYEKL. The CDR3 DNA is TGCGCCAGCAGCCGACAAGGAGGGGGCGAGGAAAAACTGTTTTTT. It codes for CASSRQGGGEEKLFF.

V usage is TRBV29-1 and J usage is TRBJ2-1; TRBD1 is a possible D gene (6 bases). Looked up from germline, CDR1 is SQVTM and CDR2 is ANQGSEA. This CDR3 has 14 residues. V lost 4 bases, J lost 5 bases, and 15 bases lay in between. CDR3 DNA sequence: TGCAGCGTTGGAGGGGGTCAAGCTCACAATGAGCAGTTCTTC. It codes for CSVGGGQAHNEQFF.

V and J are TRBV19 and TRBJ1-5, with D unclear. V was shortened by 0 bases and J by 0 bases, with 18 bases between the two germline ends. This CDR3 has 19 residues. The germline V gene has CDR1 LNHDA and CDR2 SQIVND (reference sequence). CDR3 protein: CASSIEDVPARYSNQPQHF. CDR3 nucleotide sequence: TGTGCCAGTAGTATAGAAGACGTTCCTGCGCGTTATAGCAATCAGCCCCAGCATTTT.

This chain connects TRBV7-3 to TRBJ2-2; D perhaps matches TRBD1 (6 bases). Germline CDR1 reads SGHTA; CDR2 reads FQGTGA. This CDR3 has 14 amino acids. V was clipped by 2 bases and J by 7 bases, with 11 bases between them. The CDR3 protein is CASSLLGAGGELFF. The CDR3 DNA reads TGTGCCAGCAGCTTATTGGGGGCGGGCGGGGAGCTGTTTTTT.

The chain links TRBV5-1 to TRBJ1-4; D not resolved. Trimming removed 4 bases from V and 8 bases from J, with 9 bases in between. The germline gives CDR1 SGHRS, CDR2 YFSETQ. The CDR3 sequence is 12 residues long. The CDR3 loop reads CASSPDEEKLFF. The CDR3 DNA reads TGCGCCAGCAGCCCGGACGAAGAAAAACTGTTTTTT.

This chain uses TRBV19 with TRBJ2-7, with D uncertain. Deletions cut 5 bases from V and 2 bases from J, with 13 bases between. Germline V gives CDR1 LNHDA, CDR2 SQIVND (reference sequence). This CDR3 region has 14 residues. The CDR3 coding sequence is TGTGCCAGTAGTCTCCTCGCAGGAACCTACGAGCAGTACTTC. Its translation: CASSLLAGTYEQYF.